The T cell receptor beta chain described here comes from a study of blood T cell repertoires in COVID-19. Background on the study: T cells, B-cell-depleted T cells, or PBMCs supplied cDNA or gDNA.

The table came from immunoSEQ multiplex PCR; TCRdb's copy has only in-frame clones and leaves some out. The table includes roughly 250,000 clones, approximately 84% detected once. Per germline, CDR1 LNHDA and CDR2 SQIVND (reference sequence). This CDR3 comprises 14 residues. The ends lost 3 bases at V and 3 bases at J; junction bases unmatched: 3. This receptor was obtained from a person aged 70 to 85 with COVID-19, enrolled during active disease. The sample was peripheral blood. The chain joins TRBV19 to TRBJ2-7; 9 bases fit TRBD1. The CDR3 loop reads CASSIGQGFYEQYF. The CDR3 coding sequence is TGTGCCAGTAGTATCGGACAGGGGTTCTACGAGCAGTACTTC.